This T cell receptor beta chain is drawn from a study of blood T cell repertoires in COVID-19. Study-wide background: The cDNA or gDNA used as material had been derived from T cells, B-cell-depleted T cells, or PBMCs.

The method was immunoSEQ multiplex PCR; TCRdb's version includes in-frame clones alone and lacks a portion of them. The sample holds some 90,000 clones; 70% to 90% are singletons and the top ten take over 15%. CDR1 SGDLS and CDR2 YYNGEE come from the germline V gene. There are 14 residues in the CDR3. Deletions cut 0 bases from V and 1 base from J, with 6 bases between. The chain has TRBV9 and TRBJ2-3; D uncertain. Sequencing was performed on peripheral blood. The sequence came from a woman of 80 years or more with acute or convalescent COVID-19. The CDR3 DNA reads as TGTGCCAGCAGCGTAGCGAGAGGCACAGATACGCAGTATTTT. Translation: CASSVARGTDTQYF.